The clone carrying this T cell receptor beta chain showed up just a few times. The junction had 2 bases not matched to a gene; V was cut back by 3 bases and J by 9 bases. The length of the CDR3 is 13 residues. The germline V gene encodes CDR1 LGHNA and CDR2 YSLEER. The source of the sample is a study of beta chain features in type 1 diabetes. The whole isolated RNA underwent reverse transcription, so sequencing captured expressed TCRB transcripts. TCRdb's copy holds only in-frame clones and misses some; the assay was immunoSEQ multiplex PCR. The repertoire holds around 320,000 clones, 12% to 15% seen once, with roughly 6.7% in the top ten.

This clonotype was sampled from a young man in good health. V gene TRBV4-3 combines with J gene TRBJ1-6, with 7 bases identical to TRBD1. Sequencing used central memory CD4+ T cells from blood. The CDR3 sequence is CASSHDRASPLHF. The DNA of the CDR3 is TGCGCCAGCAGCCACGACAGGGCTTCACCCCTCCACTTT.